Shown below are 3 T cell receptor beta chains from a single sample sequenced in a study of CD8+CD57+ T cells in acquired aplastic anemia. CDR3 and TCR beta VDJ profiling relied on genomic DNA as the template. TCRdb re-analysed the reads in MiXCR, keeping a single row per CDR3 protein. The table shows around 180,000 distinct CDR3 sequences, with over 40% occurring only once. Patients selected for sequencing had displayed CD8+CD57+ cell expansion by flow cytometry. Sequenced input: sorted CD4+, CD8+, or CD8+CD57+ T cells (not recorded which) from PBMCs. The receptors were sampled from a human donor with aplastic anemia.

The chain joins TRBV24-1 to TRBJ2-3, with a possible D match to TRBD1 (5 bases). V was cut by 2 bases and J by 0 bases, with 8 bases left in between. CDR3 length: 15 residues. Germline values: CDR1 KGHDR, CDR2 SFDVKD. The CDR3 sequence: CATSDSGSSTDTQYF. As DNA, the CDR3 is TGTGCCACCAGTGATTCAGGGTCTAGCACAGATACGCAGTATTTT.

The sample holds a few counts of this clonotype. The chain joins TRBV2 to TRBJ1-2, with D possibly being TRBD1 (5 bases). This CDR3 is built from 14 residues. Germline CDR1 SNHLY, CDR2 FYNNEI. The V end lost 6 bases, the J end lost 8 bases, and 19 bases lay between the germline ends. The CDR3 nucleotides are TGTGCCAGCAGGGGAAGGGGACCGCAGGGAGGCTACACCTTC. Translating it yields CASRGRGPQGGYTF. Full variable domain (outside the CDR3, taken from reference TRBV2 and TRBJ1-2): EPEVTQTPSHQVTQMGQEVILRCVPISNHLYFYWYRQILGQKVEFLVSFYNNEISEKSEIFDDQFSVERPDGSNFTLKIRSTKLEDSAMYFCASRGRGPQGGYTFGSGTRLTVV.

There are a few counts of this clonotype. The chain recombines TRBV7-9 with TRBJ1-6; tentatively, D is TRBD1 (5 bases). The CDR3 covers 15 residues. In germline, CDR1 is SEHNR, CDR2 FQNEAQ (reference sequence). Between the trimmed V and J ends, which lost 5 bases and 10 bases, there was a span of 18 bases. The DNA for the CDR3 is TGTGCCAGCAGCCGGGAAAGGCAGGGTTCATCACCCCTCCACTTT. It is translated as CASSRERQGSSPLHF.